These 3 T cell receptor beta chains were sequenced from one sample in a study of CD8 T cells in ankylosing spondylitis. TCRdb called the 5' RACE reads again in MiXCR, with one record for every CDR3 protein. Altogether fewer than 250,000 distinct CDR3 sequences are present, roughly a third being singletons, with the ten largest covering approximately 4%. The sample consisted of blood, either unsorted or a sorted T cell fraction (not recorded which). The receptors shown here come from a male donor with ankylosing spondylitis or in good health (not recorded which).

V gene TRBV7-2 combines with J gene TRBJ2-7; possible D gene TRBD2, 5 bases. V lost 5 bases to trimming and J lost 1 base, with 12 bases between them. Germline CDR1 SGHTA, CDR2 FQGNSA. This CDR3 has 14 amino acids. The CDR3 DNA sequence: TGTGCCAGCAGCCTAATGACGGGGTCCTACGAGCAGTACTTC. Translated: CASSLMTGSYEQYF.

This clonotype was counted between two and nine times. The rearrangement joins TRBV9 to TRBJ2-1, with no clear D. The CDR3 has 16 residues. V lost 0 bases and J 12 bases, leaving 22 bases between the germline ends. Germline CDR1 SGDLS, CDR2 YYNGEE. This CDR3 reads CASSVDWVGPATVQFF. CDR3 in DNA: TGTGCCAGCAGCGTAGACTGGGTTGGGCCAGCCACCGTGCAGTTCTTC. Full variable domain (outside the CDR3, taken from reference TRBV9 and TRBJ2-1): DSGVTQTPKHLITATGQRVTLRCSPRSGDLSVYWYQQSLDQGLQFLIQYYNGEERAKGNILERFSAQQFPDLHSELNLSSLELGDSALYFCASSVDWVGPATVQFFGPGTRLTVL.

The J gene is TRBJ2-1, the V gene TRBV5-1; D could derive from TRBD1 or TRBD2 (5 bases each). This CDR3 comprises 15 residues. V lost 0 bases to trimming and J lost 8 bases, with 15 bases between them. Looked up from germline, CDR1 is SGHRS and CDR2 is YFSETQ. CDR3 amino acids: CASSLGNRGVDEQFF. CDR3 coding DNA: TGCGCCAGCAGCTTGGGAAACCGAGGGGTGGATGAGCAGTTCTTC.